This TCR beta chain came from a study of response to subunit inactivated influenza vaccine. Study-level findings and limits: That few new T cells are recruited by each seasonal influenza vaccination was the authors' suggestion.

About this clonotype: No antigen is known for it.

Trimming at V came to 6 bases and at J to 4 bases, leaving 5 bases not matched to a gene. The CDR3 has 13 residues. Germline V gene lookup returns CDR1 MDHEN and CDR2 SYDVKM. TCRdb independently ran MiXCR on the RT-PCR reads; one entry per CDR3 protein. The sample includes hundreds of thousands of distinct CDR3 sequences, less than 20% of them seen just once. This chain uses TRBV28 with TRBJ2-5; 7 bases agree with TRBD1. Specimen: PBMCs from blood, collected 5 days after vaccination. The sequence came from a man aged 50-59 years who received an inactivated influenza vaccine. The CDR3 protein is CASSGTDSETQYF. The CDR3 region has the DNA TGTGCCAGCAGCGGGACAGACTCAGAGACCCAGTACTTC.